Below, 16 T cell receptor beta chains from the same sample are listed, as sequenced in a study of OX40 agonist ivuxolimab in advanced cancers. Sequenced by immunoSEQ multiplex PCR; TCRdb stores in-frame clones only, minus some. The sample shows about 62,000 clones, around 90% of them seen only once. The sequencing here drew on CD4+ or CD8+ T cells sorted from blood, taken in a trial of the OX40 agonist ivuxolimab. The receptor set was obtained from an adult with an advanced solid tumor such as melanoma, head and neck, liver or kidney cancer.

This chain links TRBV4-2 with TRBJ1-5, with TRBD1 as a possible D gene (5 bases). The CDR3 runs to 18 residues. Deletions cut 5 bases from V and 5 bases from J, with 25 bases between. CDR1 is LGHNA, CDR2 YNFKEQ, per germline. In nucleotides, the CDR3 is TGTGCCAGCAGCTTGGGGAGTTTGGGGGGAGGGGTAGATCAGCCCCAGCATTTT. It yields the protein CASSLGSLGGGVDQPQHF.

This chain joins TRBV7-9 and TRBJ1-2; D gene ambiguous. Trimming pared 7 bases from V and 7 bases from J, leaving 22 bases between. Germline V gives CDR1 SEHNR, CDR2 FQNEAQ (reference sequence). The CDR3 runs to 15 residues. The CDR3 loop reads CASNELTRYEGGYTF. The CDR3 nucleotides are TGTGCCAGCAATGAGTTGACGAGGTACGAAGGTGGCTACACCTTC.

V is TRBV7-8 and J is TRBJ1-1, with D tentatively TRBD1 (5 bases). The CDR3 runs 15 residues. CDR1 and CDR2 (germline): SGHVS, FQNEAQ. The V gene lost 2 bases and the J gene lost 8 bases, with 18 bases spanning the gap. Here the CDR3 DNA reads TGTGCCAGCAGCTTATTCCGCGCTAGCGGGGACGAAGCTTTCTTT. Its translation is CASSLFRASGDEAFF.

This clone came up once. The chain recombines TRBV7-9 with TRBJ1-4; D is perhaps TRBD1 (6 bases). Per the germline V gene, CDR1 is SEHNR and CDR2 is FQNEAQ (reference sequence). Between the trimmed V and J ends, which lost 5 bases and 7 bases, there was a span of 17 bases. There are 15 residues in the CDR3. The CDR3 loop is CASSPGGARGEKLFF. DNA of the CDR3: TGTGCCAGCAGCCCGGGGGGGGCTCGGGGTGAAAAACTGTTTTTT.

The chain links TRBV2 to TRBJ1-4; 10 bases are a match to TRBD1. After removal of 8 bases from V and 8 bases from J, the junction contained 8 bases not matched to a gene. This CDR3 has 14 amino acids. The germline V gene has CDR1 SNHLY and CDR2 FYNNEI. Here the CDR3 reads CASLHGTGDEKLFF. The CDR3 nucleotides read TGTGCCAGCCTCCACGGGACAGGGGACGAAAAACTGTTTTTT.

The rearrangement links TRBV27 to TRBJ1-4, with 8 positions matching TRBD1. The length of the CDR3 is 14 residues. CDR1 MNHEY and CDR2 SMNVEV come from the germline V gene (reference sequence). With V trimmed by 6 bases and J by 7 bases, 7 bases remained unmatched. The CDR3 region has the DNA TGTGCCAGCAGGGTGACAGGGGCGGGTGAAAAACTGTTTTTT. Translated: CASRVTGAGEKLFF.

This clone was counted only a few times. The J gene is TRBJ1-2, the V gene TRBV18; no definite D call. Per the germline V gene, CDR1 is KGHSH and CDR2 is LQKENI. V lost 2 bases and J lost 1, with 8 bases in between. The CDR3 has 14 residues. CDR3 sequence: CASSPAEGNYGYTF. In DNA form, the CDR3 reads TGTGCCAGCTCACCAGCAGAGGGTAACTATGGCTACACCTTC.

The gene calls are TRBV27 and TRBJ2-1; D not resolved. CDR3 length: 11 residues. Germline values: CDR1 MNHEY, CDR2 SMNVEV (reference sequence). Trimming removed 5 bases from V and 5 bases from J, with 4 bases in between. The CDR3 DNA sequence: TGTGCCAGCAGTACCCACAATGAGCAGTTCTTC. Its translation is CASSTHNEQFF.

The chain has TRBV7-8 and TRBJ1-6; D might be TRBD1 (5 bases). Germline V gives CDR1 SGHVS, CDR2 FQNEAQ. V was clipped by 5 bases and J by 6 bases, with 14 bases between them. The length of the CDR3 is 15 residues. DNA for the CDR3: TGTGCCAGCAGCCCCCCAGGGAGGAGTAATTCACCCCTCCACTTT. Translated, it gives CASSPPGRSNSPLHF.

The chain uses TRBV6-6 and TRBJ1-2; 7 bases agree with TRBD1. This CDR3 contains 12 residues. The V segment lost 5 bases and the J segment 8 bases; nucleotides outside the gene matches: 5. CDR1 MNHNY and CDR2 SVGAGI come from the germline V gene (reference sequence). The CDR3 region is CASSPTGEGYTF. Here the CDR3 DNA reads TGTGCCAGCAGTCCCACAGGGGAGGGCTACACCTTC.

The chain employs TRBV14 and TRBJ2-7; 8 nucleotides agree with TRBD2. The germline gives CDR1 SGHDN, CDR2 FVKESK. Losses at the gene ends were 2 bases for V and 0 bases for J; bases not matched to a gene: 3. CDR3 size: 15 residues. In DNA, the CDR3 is TGTGCCAGCAGCCAATACAGCGGGAGCTCCTACGAGCAGTACTTC. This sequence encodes CASSQYSGSSYEQYF.

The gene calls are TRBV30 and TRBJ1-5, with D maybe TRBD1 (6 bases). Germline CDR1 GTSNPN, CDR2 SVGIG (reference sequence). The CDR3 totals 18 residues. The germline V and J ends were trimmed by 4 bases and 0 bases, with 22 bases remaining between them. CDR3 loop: CAWTRGGLGLGSNQPQHF. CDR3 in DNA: TGTGCCTGGACACGCGGGGGCCTCGGGCTGGGTAGCAATCAGCCCCAGCATTTT. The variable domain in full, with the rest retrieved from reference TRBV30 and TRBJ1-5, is SQTIHQWPATLVQPVGSPLSLECTVEGTSNPNLYWYRQAAGRGLQLLFYSVGIGQISSEVPQNLSASRPQDRQFILSSKKLLLSDSGFYLCAWTRGGLGLGSNQPQHFGDGTRLSIL.

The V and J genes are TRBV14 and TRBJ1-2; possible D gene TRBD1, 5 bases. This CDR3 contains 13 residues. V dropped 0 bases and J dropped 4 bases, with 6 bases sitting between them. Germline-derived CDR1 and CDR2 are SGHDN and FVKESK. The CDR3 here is CASSQDRAYGYTF. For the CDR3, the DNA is TGTGCCAGCAGCCAAGACAGGGCCTATGGCTACACCTTC. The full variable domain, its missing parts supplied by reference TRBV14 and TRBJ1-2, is EAGVTQFPSHSVIEKGQTVTLRCDPISGHDNLYWYRRVMGKEIKFLLHFVKESKQDESGMPNNRFLAERTGGTYSTLKVQPAELEDSGVYFCASSQDRAYGYTFGSGTRLTVV.

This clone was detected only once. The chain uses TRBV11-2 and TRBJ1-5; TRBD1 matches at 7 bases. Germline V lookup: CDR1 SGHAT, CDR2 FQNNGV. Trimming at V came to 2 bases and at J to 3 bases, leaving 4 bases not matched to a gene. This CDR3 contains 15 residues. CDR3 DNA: TGTGCCAGCAGCTTAAGACAGGGTAACAATCAGCCCCAGCATTTT. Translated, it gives CASSLRQGNNQPQHF. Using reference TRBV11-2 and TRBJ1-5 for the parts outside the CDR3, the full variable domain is EAGVAQSPRYKIIEKRQSVAFWCNPISGHATLYWYQQILGQGPKLLIQFQNNGVVDDSQLPKDRFSAERLKGVDSTLKIQPAKLEDSAVYLCASSLRQGNNQPQHFGDGTRLSIL.

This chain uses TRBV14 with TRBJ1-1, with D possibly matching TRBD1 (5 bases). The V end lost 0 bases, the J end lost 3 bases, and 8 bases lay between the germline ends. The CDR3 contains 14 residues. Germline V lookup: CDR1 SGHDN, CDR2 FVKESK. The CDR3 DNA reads TGTGCCAGCAGCCAAGATCGGGGGGACACTGAAGCTTTCTTT. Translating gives CASSQDRGDTEAFF.

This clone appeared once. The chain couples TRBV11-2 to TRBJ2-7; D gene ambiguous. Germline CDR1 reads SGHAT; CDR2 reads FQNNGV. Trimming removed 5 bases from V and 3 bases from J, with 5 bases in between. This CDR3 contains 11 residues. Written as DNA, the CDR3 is TGTGCCAGCAGCATCAGCTACGAGCAGTACTTC. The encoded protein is CASSISYEQYF.